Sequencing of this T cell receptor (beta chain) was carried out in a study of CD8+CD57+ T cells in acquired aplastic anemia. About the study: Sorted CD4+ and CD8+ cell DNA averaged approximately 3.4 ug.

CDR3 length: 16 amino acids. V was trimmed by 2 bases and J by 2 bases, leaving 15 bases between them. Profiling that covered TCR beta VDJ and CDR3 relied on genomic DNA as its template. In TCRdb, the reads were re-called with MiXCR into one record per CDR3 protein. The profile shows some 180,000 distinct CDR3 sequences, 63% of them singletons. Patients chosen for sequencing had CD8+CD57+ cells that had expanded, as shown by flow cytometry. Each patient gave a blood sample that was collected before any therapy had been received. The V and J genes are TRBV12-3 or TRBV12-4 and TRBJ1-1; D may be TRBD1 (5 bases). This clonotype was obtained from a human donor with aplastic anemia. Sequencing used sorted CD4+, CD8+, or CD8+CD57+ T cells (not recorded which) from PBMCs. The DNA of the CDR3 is TGTGCCAGCAGTTTACCGACAGAACCTATAAACACTGAAGCTTTCTTT. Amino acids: CASSLPTEPINTEAFF.